The 32 T cell receptor beta chains below come from one sample, sequenced in a study of CD8+ T cells in alopecia areata. Sequencing templates came from extracted RNA that was reverse transcribed into cDNA. Method: immunoSEQ multiplex PCR; TCRdb's copy keeps in-frame clones and lacks some. This table has 130,000 to 150,000 clones, approximately 50% appearing once. The specimen was CD4+ T cells sorted from blood. The receptors were gathered from a human donor with alopecia areata.

Comment on this clone: One end of the junction is discordant with germline, which a read error may explain. The chain carries TRBV5-1 and TRBJ2-1, with D unclear. Germline V lookup: CDR1 SGHRS, CDR2 YFSETQ. This CDR3 is 13 amino acids long. This CDR3 is CASSLDGHNGQFF. The CDR3 DNA reads TGCGCCAGCAGCTTGGACGGGCACAATGGGCAGTTCTTC. Complete variable domain (other parts from reference TRBV5-1 and TRBJ2-1): KAGVTQTPRYLIKTRGQQVTLSCSPISGHRSVSWYQQTPGQGLQFLFEYFSETQRNKGNFPGRFSGRQFSNSRSEMNVSTLELGDSALYLCASSLDGHNGQFFGPGTRLTVL.

The rearrangement links TRBV18 to TRBJ2-7; 9 bases match TRBD2. Germline CDR1 reads KGHSH; CDR2 reads LQKENI. The V and J ends lost 1 base and 12 bases, in that order; junction bases with no gene match: 10. There are 14 residues in the CDR3. The CDR3 loop is CASSPLAGELEGYF. CDR3 in DNA: TGTGCCAGCTCACCACTAGCGGGAGAGCTAGAGGGGTACTTC.

A few counts support this clone. This rearrangement joins TRBV2 to TRBJ2-5; D is possibly TRBD1 (6 bases). Trimming stripped 8 bases from V and 1 base from J, with 14 bases between. This CDR3 contains 14 residues. Germline V gives CDR1 SNHLY, CDR2 FYNNEI. The CDR3 loop reads CASVPGHLQETQYF. CDR3 nucleotide sequence: TGTGCCAGCGTCCCGGGACACCTCCAAGAGACCCAGTACTTC.

The chain recombines TRBV5-4 with TRBJ1-1; D may be TRBD1 (6 bases). The CDR3 length is 12 residues. Germline CDR1 SGHNT, CDR2 YYREEE (reference sequence). Trimming shortened V by 4 bases and J by 5 bases, and 9 bases separated the two germline ends. CDR3 sequence (DNA): TGTGCCAGCAGCAGGGACACGACTGAAGCTTTCTTT. Amino acids: CASSRDTTEAFF. The variable domain in full, with the rest retrieved from reference TRBV5-4 and TRBJ1-1, is ETGVTQSPTHLIKTRGQQVTLRCSSQSGHNTVSWYQQALGQGPQFIFQYYREEENGRGNFPPRFSGLQFPNYSSELNVNALELDDSALYLCASSRDTTEAFFGQGTRLTVV.

The table lists this clone with a few counts. The V call is TRBV9, the J call TRBJ2-1; D unresolved. Germline V CDR1 and CDR2: SGDLS, YYNGEE. Between the trimmed V and J ends, which lost 3 bases and 1 base, there was a span of 11 bases. The CDR3 totals 15 residues. CDR3 amino acids: CASSGTYRSYNEQFF. The CDR3 DNA sequence: TGTGCCAGCAGCGGGACCTACCGGTCCTACAATGAGCAGTTCTTC.

The chain couples TRBV6-5 to TRBJ2-5, with 10 bases that match TRBD1. V shed 0 bases, J shed 4 bases, and the junction held 2 bases outside the gene matches. Germline lookup yields CDR1 MNHEY and CDR2 SVGAGI. The CDR3 runs to 15 residues. The CDR3 DNA reads as TGTGCCAGCAGTTACTCCCGGACAGGGGGAGAGACCCAGTACTTC. It codes for CASSYSRTGGETQYF.

This clone showed up just a few times. The rearrangement joins TRBV10-3 to TRBJ2-5; D perhaps matches TRBD1 (6 bases). The CDR3 totals 13 residues. The V gene lost 4 bases and the J gene lost 3 bases, with 9 bases spanning the gap. The germline gives CDR1 ENHRY, CDR2 SYGVKD. DNA for the CDR3: TGTGCCATCAGTGGAAACAGGGAAGAGACCCAGTACTTC. Translated: CAISGNREETQYF.

V is TRBV18 and J is TRBJ2-7; D might be TRBD1 (6 bases). The V and J ends lost 4 bases and 3 bases respectively, with 10 bases between them. This CDR3 spans 13 amino acids. Germline CDR1 reads KGHSH; CDR2 reads LQKENI. The CDR3 sequence is CASSRTESYEQYF. CDR3 nucleotides: TGTGCCAGCTCACGGACAGAGAGCTACGAGCAGTACTTC.

The genes are TRBV4-1 and TRBJ1-1; perhaps TRBD1 as D (5 bases). Germline CDR1 is MGHRA and CDR2 is YSYEKL. This CDR3 is 18 amino acids long. With 0 bases removed from V and 3 bases from J, the gap between germline ends came to 20 bases. DNA for the CDR3: TGCGCCAGCAGCCAAGACGGGCCCAGGGCAAGGTTGTACACTGAAGCTTTCTTT. Residues: CASSQDGPRARLYTEAFF.

This clone was counted a few times. The V call is TRBV29-1, the J call TRBJ1-3, with D uncertain. This CDR3 has 12 amino acids. V was shortened by 4 bases and J by 4 bases, with 8 bases between the two germline ends. CDR1 is SQVTM, CDR2 ANQGSEA, per germline. For the CDR3, the DNA is TGCAGCGTTGGGTTAGTGGGAAACACCATATATTTT. Protein product: CSVGLVGNTIYF.

The V and J genes are TRBV5-1 and TRBJ2-1; 12 nucleotides match TRBD1. The CDR3 covers 15 residues. V lost 4 bases and J lost 5; bases outside the gene matches: 4. In germline, CDR1 is SGHRS, CDR2 YFSETQ. This CDR3 is CASSLGQGADNEQFF. In DNA form, the CDR3 reads TGCGCCAGCAGCCTGGGACAGGGGGCAGACAATGAGCAGTTCTTC. Supplemented by reference TRBV5-1 and TRBJ2-1, the full variable domain reads KAGVTQTPRYLIKTRGQQVTLSCSPISGHRSVSWYQQTPGQGLQFLFEYFSETQRNKGNFPGRFSGRQFSNSRSEMNVSTLELGDSALYLCASSLGQGADNEQFFGPGTRLTVL.

This chain joins TRBV5-1 and TRBJ2-5, with a weak D call TRBD1 (6 bases). Deletions cut 2 bases from V and 1 base from J, with 9 bases between. Looked up from germline, CDR1 is SGHRS and CDR2 is YFSETQ. The length of the CDR3 is 14 residues. The CDR3 protein is CASSFGQPQETQYF. CDR3 bases: TGCGCCAGCAGCTTCGGACAGCCCCAAGAGACCCAGTACTTC.

This clone was observed a handful of times. The rearrangement uses TRBV28 and TRBJ2-3; TRBD2 matches at 9 bases. V trimming: 2 bases; J trimming: 2 bases; junction bases outside the gene matches: 5. The germline V gene has CDR1 MDHEN and CDR2 SYDVKM. CDR3 length: 16 amino acids. The CDR3 DNA follows: TGTGCCAGCAGTTTACGGAGACTAGCGGACACAGATACGCAGTATTTT. This codes for CASSLRRLADTDTQYF.

The gene calls are TRBV5-1 and TRBJ2-7; 10 nucleotides agree with TRBD2. The CDR3 covers 15 residues. The V gene's germline CDR1 is SGHRS and CDR2 YFSETQ. Trimming cost V 7 bases and J 2 bases; bases outside gene matches: 9. This CDR3 is CASSSRTSGPYEQYF. The CDR3 bases are TGCGCCAGCTCATCCCGGACTAGCGGACCCTACGAGCAGTACTTC.

The chain combines TRBV4-1 with TRBJ2-5, with D unclear. The CDR3 is 15 residues long. Trimming took off 0 bases at V and 7 bases at J, with 15 bases between the two ends. Germline V lookup: CDR1 MGHRA, CDR2 YSYEKL. The CDR3 nucleotides are TGCGCCAGCAGCCAAGATCATTTGGGGTTAGGGACCCAGTACTTC. This sequence encodes CASSQDHLGLGTQYF.

V gene TRBV11-2 combines with J gene TRBJ2-5, with 9 nucleotides matching TRBD2. V lost 1 base and J lost 5; bases outside the gene matches: 5. The CDR3 is made up of 15 amino acids. Germline CDR1 reads SGHAT; CDR2 reads FQNNGV. The CDR3 DNA follows: TGTGCCAGCAGCTTAGCGAGGACTAGCGTGGAGACCCAGTACTTC. This codes for CASSLARTSVETQYF.

This clone was seen a handful of times. The genes are TRBV4-1 and TRBJ2-3, with a possible D match to TRBD1 (6 bases). This CDR3 spans 13 amino acids. The germline V and J ends were trimmed by 4 bases and 4 bases, with 9 bases remaining between them. Looked up from germline, CDR1 is MGHRA and CDR2 is YSYEKL. CDR3 in DNA: TGCGCCAGCAGCCCAGGGGCTTCAGATACGCAGTATTTT. Protein sequence: CASSPGASDTQYF.

The chain uses TRBV29-1 and TRBJ2-3, with 16 bases fitting TRBD2. The CDR3 loop spans 18 amino acids. Losses at the gene ends were 5 bases for V and 0 bases for J; bases not matched to a gene: 8. Germline CDR1 and CDR2: SQVTM and ANQGSEA. CDR3 sequence: CSVPGLAGGRTSTDTQYF. The CDR3 DNA sequence: TGCAGCGTTCCGGGACTAGCGGGAGGGAGGACTAGCACAGATACGCAGTATTTT.

The genes are TRBV7-2 and TRBJ2-7; D not resolved. CDR3 length equals 15 residues. V dropped 3 bases and J dropped 0 bases, with 12 bases sitting between them. Germline CDR1 reads SGHTA; CDR2 reads FQGNSA. This CDR3 reads CASSFASRSSYEQYF. CDR3 DNA: TGTGCCAGCAGCTTCGCCTCTCGGAGCTCCTACGAGCAGTACTTC.

V gene TRBV2 combines with J gene TRBJ1-1; D is unclear. This CDR3 is 13 amino acids long. V gave up 6 bases and J gave up 0 bases, with 8 bases separating them. CDR1 and CDR2 (germline): SNHLY, FYNNEI. In nucleotides, the CDR3 is TGTGCCAGCAGCACGGGGATGAACACTGAAGCTTTCTTT. Amino acid sequence: CASSTGMNTEAFF.

This rearrangement joins TRBV9 to TRBJ2-3; no firm D call. The germline gives CDR1 SGDLS, CDR2 YYNGEE. V was cut by 5 bases and J by 4 bases, with 17 bases left in between. This CDR3 has 15 amino acids. The CDR3 sequence: CASSATLTYADTQYF. For the CDR3, the DNA is TGTGCCAGCAGTGCGACGCTAACATATGCAGATACGCAGTATTTT.

This clone was observed a handful of times. The gene calls are TRBV18 and TRBJ2-1, with D hard to call. V lost 3 bases and J lost 12, with 12 bases in between. Germline V lookup: CDR1 KGHSH, CDR2 LQKENI. The CDR3 covers 12 residues. CDR3 sequence reads: CASSPEERGQFF. CDR3 DNA sequence: TGTGCCAGCTCACCTGAGGAGCGTGGGCAGTTCTTC.

Only a few counts were recorded for this clone. This chain uses TRBV7-3 with TRBJ2-2, with 9 bases fitting TRBD2. Germline-derived CDR1 and CDR2 are SGHTA and FQGTGA. The CDR3 has 13 residues. Trimming removed 5 bases from V and 7 bases from J; junction bases left unmatched: 2. CDR3 sequence: CASSVAGDGELFF. CDR3 nucleotide sequence: TGTGCCAGCAGCGTAGCGGGGGACGGGGAGCTGTTTTTT.

The chain couples TRBV5-1 to TRBJ1-3; possible D gene TRBD1, 5 bases. Germline lookup yields CDR1 SGHRS and CDR2 YFSETQ. The CDR3 extends over 16 amino acids. The V end was cut by 5 bases, the J end by 0 bases, with 15 bases between. The CDR3 nucleotides are TGCGCCAGCAGTACCTACGACAGCAGCTCTGGAAACACCATATATTTT. It yields the protein CASSTYDSSSGNTIYF.

The chain employs TRBV2 and TRBJ2-4, with D perhaps being TRBD1 or TRBD2 (6 bases each). The ends were cut back, 9 bases at V and 8 bases at J, with 14 bases in the middle. The CDR3 spans 12 residues. Looked up from germline, CDR1 is SNHLY and CDR2 is FYNNEI. CDR3 in amino acids: CASDGGGDIQYF. DNA of the CDR3: TGTGCCAGTGACGGGGGCGGAGACATTCAGTACTTC.

This clone was detected only once. This chain joins TRBV7-9 and TRBJ2-5; D is uncertain. This CDR3 is built from 13 residues. Germline CDR1 SEHNR, CDR2 FQNEAQ (reference sequence). V lost 2 bases to trimming and J lost 4 bases, with 8 bases between them. The DNA of the CDR3 is TGTGCCAGCAGCTTAAGTGGGCCAGAGACCCAGTACTTC. It specifies CASSLSGPETQYF.

The V gene is TRBV7-9, the J gene TRBJ1-1, with D maybe TRBD1 (5 bases). With 5 bases removed from V and 7 bases from J, the gap between germline ends came to 14 bases. The length of the CDR3 is 13 residues. Germline V gives CDR1 SEHNR, CDR2 FQNEAQ (reference sequence). The DNA of the CDR3 is TGTGCCAGCAGCCCCGGGACCGCAGGTGAAGCTTTCTTT. Translated: CASSPGTAGEAFF.

The CDR3 spells CSARRGQEAFF. The CDR3 nucleotides read TGCAGTGCTAGACGGGGGCAGGAAGCTTTCTTT. The chain recombines TRBV20-1 with TRBJ1-1; maybe TRBD1 (6 bases). Germline V CDR1 and CDR2: DFQATT, SNEGSKA (reference sequence). This CDR3 spans 11 amino acids. V dropped 2 bases and J dropped 8 bases, with 9 bases sitting between them.

V is TRBV6-6 and J is TRBJ2-3; D gene ambiguous. The length of the CDR3 is 12 residues. Per the germline V gene, CDR1 is MNHNY and CDR2 is SVGAGI (reference sequence). Trimming removed 6 bases from V and 2 bases from J, with 6 bases in between. This CDR3 reads CASSPHTDTQYF. CDR3 DNA sequence: TGTGCCAGCAGCCCTCACACAGATACGCAGTATTTT.

This sequence joins TRBV5-4 and TRBJ2-4; D gene unclear. Germline lookup yields CDR1 SGHNT and CDR2 YYREEE (reference sequence). The length of the CDR3 is 12 residues. V lost 0 bases, J lost 7 bases, and 5 bases lay in between. The CDR3 bases are TGTGCCAGCAGCTTGGACGGGAACATTCAGTACTTC. This encodes CASSLDGNIQYF.

The DNA of the CDR3 is TGCAGCGTTGAACATAGGCAGAAAGAGACCCAGTACTTC. Its protein product is CSVEHRQKETQYF. The chain combines TRBV29-1 with TRBJ2-5, with D uncertain. Germline CDR1 and CDR2: SQVTM and ANQGSEA. The CDR3 consists of 13 residues. Trimming left V 2 bases short and J 3 bases short, with 10 bases between.

This chain joins TRBV28 and TRBJ2-1, with TRBD2 matching over 8 bases. The CDR3 has 18 amino acids. Germline V gives CDR1 MDHEN, CDR2 SYDVKM. With 5 bases clipped from V and 2 bases from J, the junction kept 14 bases outside the gene matches. In DNA, the CDR3 is TGTGCCAGCAGTCCCTTGCTGGAGGGACTAGGCCCCTACAATGAGCAGTTCTTC. Its protein is CASSPLLEGLGPYNEQFF.